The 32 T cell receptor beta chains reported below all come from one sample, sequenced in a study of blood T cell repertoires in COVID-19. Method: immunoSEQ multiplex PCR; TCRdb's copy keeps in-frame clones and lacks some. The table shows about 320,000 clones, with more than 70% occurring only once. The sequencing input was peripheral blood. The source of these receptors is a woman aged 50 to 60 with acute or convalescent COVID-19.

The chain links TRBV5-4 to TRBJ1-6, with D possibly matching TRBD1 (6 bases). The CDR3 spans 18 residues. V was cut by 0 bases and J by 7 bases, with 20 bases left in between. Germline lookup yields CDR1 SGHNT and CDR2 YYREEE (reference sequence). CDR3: CASSLGGMAGAWNSPLHF. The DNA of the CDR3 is TGTGCCAGCAGCTTGGGGGGGATGGCAGGGGCCTGGAATTCACCCCTCCACTTT. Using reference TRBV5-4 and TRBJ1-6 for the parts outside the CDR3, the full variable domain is ETGVTQSPTHLIKTRGQQVTLRCSSQSGHNTVSWYQQALGQGPQFIFQYYREEENGRGNFPPRFSGLQFPNYSSELNVNALELDDSALYLCASSLGGMAGAWNSPLHFGNGTRLTVT.

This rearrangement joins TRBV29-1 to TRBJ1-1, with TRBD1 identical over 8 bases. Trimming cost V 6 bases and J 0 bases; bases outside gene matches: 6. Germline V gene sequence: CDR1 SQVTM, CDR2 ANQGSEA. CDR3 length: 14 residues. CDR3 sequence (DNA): TGCAGCGTCAGGGGGCAAAGAATGAACACTGAAGCTTTCTTT. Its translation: CSVRGQRMNTEAFF.

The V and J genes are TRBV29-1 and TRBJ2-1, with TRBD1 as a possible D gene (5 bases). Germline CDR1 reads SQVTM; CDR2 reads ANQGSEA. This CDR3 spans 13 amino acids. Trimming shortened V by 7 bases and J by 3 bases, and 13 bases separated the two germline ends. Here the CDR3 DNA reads TGCAGCGGAGGACACCAACTCTACAATGAGCAGTTCTTC. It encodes CSGGHQLYNEQFF.

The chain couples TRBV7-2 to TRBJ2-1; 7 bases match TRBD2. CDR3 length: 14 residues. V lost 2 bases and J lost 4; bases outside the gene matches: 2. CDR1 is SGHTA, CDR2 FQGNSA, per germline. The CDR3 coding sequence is TGTGCCAGCAGCTTAACTAGCGAATACAATGAGCAGTTCTTC. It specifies CASSLTSEYNEQFF.

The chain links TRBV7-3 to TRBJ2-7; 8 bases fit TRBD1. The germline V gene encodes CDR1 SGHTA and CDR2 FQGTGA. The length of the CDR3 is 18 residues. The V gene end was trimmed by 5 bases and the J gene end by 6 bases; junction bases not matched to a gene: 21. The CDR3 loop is CASSPSLGVQDRETEQYF. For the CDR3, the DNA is TGTGCCAGCAGCCCAAGCTTAGGGGTGCAGGACAGGGAAACCGAGCAGTACTTC.

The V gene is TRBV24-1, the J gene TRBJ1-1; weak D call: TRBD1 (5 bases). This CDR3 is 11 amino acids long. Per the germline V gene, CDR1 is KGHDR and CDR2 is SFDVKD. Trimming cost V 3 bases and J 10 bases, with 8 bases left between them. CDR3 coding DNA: TGTGCCACCAGTGATGGGACTCGAGCTTTCTTT. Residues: CATSDGTRAFF.

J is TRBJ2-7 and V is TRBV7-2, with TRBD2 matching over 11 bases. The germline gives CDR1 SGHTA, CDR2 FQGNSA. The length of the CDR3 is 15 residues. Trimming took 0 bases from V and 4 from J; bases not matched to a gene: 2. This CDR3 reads CASSLAGLAGYEQYF. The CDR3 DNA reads TGTGCCAGCAGCTTAGCCGGACTAGCGGGTTACGAGCAGTACTTC.

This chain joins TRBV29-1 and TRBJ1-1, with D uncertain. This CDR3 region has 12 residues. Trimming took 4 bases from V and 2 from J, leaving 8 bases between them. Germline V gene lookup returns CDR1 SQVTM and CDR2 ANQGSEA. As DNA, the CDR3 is TGCAGCGTTGGCGGGATAAACACTGAAGCTTTCTTT. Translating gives CSVGGINTEAFF.

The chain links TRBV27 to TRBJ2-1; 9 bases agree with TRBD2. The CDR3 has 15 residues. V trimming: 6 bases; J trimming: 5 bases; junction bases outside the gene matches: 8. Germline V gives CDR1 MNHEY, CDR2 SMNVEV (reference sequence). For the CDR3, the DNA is TGTGCCAGCAGCTTGTTAGCGGGGGTCAACAATGAGCAGTTCTTC. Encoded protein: CASSLLAGVNNEQFF.

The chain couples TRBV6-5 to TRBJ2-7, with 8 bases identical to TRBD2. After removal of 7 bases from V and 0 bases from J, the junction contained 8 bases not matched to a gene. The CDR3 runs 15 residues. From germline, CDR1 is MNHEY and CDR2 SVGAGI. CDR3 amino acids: CASNQIAGSSYEQYF. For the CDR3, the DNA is TGTGCCAGCAACCAAATAGCGGGGAGCTCCTACGAGCAGTACTTC.

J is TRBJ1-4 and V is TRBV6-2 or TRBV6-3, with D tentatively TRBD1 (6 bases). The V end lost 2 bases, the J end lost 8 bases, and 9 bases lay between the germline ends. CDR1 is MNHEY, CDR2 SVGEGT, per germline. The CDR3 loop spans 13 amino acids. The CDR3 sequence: CASSYQGKEKLFF. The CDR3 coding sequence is TGTGCCAGCAGTTACCAGGGGAAAGAAAAACTGTTTTTT.

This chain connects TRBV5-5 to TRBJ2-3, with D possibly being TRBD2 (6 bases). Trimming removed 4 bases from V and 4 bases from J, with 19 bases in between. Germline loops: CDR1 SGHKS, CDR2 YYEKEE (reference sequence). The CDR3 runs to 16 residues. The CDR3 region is CASSGGTSRYSDTQYF. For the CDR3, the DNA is TGTGCCAGCAGCGGGGGTACTAGCAGATATTCAGATACGCAGTATTTT.

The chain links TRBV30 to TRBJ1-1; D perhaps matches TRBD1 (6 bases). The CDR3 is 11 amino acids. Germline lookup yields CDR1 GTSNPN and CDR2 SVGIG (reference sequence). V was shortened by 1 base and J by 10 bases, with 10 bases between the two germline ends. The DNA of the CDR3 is TGTGCCTGGAGTGGTACAGGGCTAGCTTTCTTT. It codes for CAWSGTGLAFF.

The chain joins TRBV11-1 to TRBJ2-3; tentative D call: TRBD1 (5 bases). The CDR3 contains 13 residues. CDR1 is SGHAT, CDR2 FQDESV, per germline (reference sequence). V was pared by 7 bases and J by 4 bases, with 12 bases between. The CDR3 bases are TGTGCCAGCACCCGACCAGGGTCAGATACGCAGTATTTT. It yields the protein CASTRPGSDTQYF.

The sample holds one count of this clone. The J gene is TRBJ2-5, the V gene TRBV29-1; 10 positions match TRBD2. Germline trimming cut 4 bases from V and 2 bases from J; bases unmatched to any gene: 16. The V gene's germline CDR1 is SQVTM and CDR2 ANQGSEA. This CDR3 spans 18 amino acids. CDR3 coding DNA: TGCAGCGTTGGGGGTACGGACGGAAGACTAGCGGGTCAAGAGACCCAGTACTTC. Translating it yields CSVGGTDGRLAGQETQYF.

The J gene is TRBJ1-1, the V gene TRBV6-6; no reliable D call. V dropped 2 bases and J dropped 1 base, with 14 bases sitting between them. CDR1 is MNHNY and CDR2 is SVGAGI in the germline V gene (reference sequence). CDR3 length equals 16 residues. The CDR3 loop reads CASSYPLTGRNTEAFF. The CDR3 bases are TGTGCCAGCAGTTACCCGCTGACTGGGAGGAACACTGAAGCTTTCTTT.

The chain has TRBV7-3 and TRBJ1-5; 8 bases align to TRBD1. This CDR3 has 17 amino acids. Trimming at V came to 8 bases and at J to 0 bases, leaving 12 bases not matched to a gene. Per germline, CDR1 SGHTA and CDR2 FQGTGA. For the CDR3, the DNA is TGTGCCAGCGGCGGGACAGGAGATCTTAATAGCAATCAGCCCCAGCATTTT. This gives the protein CASGGTGDLNSNQPQHF.

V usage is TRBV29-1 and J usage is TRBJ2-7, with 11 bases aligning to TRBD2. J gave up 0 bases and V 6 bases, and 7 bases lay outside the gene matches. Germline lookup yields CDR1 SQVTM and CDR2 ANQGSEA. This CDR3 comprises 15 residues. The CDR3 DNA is TGCAGCGTCGACGGGACTAGCGGACTCTCCTACGAGCAGTACTTC. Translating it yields CSVDGTSGLSYEQYF.

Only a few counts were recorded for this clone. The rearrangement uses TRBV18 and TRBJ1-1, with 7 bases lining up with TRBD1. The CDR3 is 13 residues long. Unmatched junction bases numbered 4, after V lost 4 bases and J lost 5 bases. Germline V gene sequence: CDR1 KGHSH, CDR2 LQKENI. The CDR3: CASSLDRETEAFF. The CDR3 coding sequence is TGTGCCAGCTCACTAGACAGGGAAACTGAAGCTTTCTTT.

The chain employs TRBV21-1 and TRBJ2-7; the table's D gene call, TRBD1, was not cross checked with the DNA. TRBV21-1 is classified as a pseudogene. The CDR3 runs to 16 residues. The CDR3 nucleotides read TGTGCCAGCAGCAAAATACCGGGACAGGGACTGTACGAGCAGTACTTC. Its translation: CASSKIPGQGLYEQYF.

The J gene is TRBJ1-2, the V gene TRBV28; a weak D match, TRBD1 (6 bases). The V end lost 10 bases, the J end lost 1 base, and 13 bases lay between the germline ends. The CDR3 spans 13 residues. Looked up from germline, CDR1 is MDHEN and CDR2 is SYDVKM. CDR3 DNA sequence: TGTGCCACCAGAAGACAGGTTAACTATGGCTACACCTTC. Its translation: CATRRQVNYGYTF.

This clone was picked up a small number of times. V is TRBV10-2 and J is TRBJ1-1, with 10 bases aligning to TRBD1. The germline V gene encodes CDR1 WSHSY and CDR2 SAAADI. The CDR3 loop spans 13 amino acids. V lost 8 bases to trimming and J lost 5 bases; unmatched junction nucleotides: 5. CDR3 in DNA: TGCGCCAGCGCGACAGGGGGCGCGACTGAAGCTTTCTTT. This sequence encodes CASATGGATEAFF.

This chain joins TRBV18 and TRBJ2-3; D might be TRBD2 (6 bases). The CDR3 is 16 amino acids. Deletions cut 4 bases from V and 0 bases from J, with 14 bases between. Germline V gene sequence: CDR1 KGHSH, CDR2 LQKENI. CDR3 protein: CASSLTSTSSTDTQYF. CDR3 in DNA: TGTGCCAGCTCACTCACTAGCACCAGTAGCACAGATACGCAGTATTTT.

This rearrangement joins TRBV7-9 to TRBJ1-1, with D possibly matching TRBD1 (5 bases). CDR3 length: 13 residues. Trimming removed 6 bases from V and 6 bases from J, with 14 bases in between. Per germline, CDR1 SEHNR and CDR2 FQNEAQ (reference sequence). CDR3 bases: TGTGCCAGCAGGAATAACAGGTTGTCTGAAGCTTTCTTT. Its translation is CASRNNRLSEAFF.

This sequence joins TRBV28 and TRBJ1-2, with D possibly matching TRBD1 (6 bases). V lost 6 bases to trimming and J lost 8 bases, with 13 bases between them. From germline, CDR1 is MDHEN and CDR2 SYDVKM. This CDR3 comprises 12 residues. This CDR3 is CASRLQGRGYTF. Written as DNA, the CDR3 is TGTGCCAGCAGATTACAGGGAAGGGGCTACACCTTC.

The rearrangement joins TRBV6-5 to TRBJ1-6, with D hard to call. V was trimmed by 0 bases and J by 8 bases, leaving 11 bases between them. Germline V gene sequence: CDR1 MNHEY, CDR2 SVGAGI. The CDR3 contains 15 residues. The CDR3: CASSYSYTEYSPLHF. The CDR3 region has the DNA TGTGCCAGCAGTTACTCGTATACAGAGTATTCACCCCTCCACTTT.

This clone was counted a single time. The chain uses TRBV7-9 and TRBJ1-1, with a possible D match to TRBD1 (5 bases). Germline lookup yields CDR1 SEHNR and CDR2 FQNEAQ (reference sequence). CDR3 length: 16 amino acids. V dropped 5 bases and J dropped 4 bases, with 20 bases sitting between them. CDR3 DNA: TGTGCCAGCAGCCCCCGGGCGGCAGGGAGGAGCACTGAAGCTTTCTTT. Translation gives CASSPRAAGRSTEAFF.

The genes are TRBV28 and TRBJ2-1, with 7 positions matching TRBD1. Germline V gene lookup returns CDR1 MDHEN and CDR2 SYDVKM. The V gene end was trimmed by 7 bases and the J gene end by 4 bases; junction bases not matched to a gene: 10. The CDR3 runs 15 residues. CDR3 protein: CASTSLGTAYNEQFF. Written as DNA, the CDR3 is TGTGCCAGCACCTCCCTAGGGACAGCTTACAATGAGCAGTTCTTC.

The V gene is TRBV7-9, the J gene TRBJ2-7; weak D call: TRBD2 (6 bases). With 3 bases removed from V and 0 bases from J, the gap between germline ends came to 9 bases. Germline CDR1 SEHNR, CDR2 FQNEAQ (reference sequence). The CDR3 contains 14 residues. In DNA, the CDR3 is TGTGCCAGCAGCTTTGCGGGGAGCTCCTACGAGCAGTACTTC. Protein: CASSFAGSSYEQYF.

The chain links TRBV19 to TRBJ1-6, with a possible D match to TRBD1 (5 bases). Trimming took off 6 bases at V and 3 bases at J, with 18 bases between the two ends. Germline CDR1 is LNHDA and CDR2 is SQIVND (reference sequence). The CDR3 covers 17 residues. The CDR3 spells CASRALAGSGYNSPLHF. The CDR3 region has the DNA TGTGCCAGTAGAGCTTTGGCAGGGTCTGGCTATAATTCACCCCTCCACTTT.

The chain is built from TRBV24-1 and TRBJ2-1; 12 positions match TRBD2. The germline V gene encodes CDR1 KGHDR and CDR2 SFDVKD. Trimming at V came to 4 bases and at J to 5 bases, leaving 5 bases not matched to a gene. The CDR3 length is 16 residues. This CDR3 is CATSDLTSGGNNEQFF. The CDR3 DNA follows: TGTGCCACCAGTGACCTGACTAGCGGGGGCAACAATGAGCAGTTCTTC.

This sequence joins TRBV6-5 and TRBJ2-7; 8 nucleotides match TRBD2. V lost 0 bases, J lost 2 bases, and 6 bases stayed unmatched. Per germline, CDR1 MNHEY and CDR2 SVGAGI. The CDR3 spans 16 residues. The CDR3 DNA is TGTGCCAGCAGTTACTCAGCGGGAGCTAGGGCCTACGAGCAGTACTTC. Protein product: CASSYSAGARAYEQYF.